This T cell receptor beta chain was captured in a study of immune heterogeneity within non-small cell lung tumors. The overall study: In total, the tumors were 4 squamous cell carcinomas, about ten non-squamous carcinomas and 1 not otherwise specified.

This clonotype was observed a few times. Its antigen is as yet unknown. TCR beta CDR3 was amplified by multiplex PCR, first round around 10 cycles, 32 V and 13 J primers. TCRdb re-analysed the multiplex PCR reads in MiXCR, keeping a single row per CDR3 protein. The table records roughly 13,000 distinct CDR3 sequences, about 23% of them present only once. Bulk tumor genomic DNA (around 600 ng per sample) served as template. Several biopsies per primary tumor, spaced far apart, were taken during surgery. These patients got curative surgery after being newly diagnosed with untreated non-small cell lung cancer. Newly diagnosed patients with non-small cell lung cancer who were having surgery with curative intent served as donors. The study's findings and limits: For the most part, the T-cell receptor beta clonotypes present at high frequency were distinct from one individual patient to the next. Identical dominant CDR3 beta clonotypes were found repeatedly across the tumor sites of a single patient, and these appeared alongside high-frequency clones that were unique to particular tumor locations.

Trimming shortened V by 3 bases and J by 0 bases, and 11 bases separated the two germline ends. Germline CDR1 reads KGHSH; CDR2 reads LQKENI. The CDR3 consists of 16 residues. The sequencing sample was made of lung tumor tissue. The TCR originated in a man aged 45-65 years with non-small cell lung cancer. V is TRBV18 and J is TRBJ1-4; D is ambiguous. The CDR3: CASSPRGGATNEKLFF. The CDR3 coding sequence is TGTGCCAGCTCACCGCGCGGAGGTGCAACTAATGAAAAACTGTTTTTT.